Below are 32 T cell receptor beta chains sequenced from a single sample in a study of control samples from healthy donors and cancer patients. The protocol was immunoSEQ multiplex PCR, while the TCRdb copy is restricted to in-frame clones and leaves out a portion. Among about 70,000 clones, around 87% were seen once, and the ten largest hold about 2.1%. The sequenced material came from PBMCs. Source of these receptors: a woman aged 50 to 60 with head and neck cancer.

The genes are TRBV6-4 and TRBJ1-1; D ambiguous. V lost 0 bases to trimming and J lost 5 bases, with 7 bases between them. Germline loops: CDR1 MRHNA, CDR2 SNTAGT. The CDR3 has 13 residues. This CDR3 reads CASSDSLGTEAFF. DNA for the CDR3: TGTGCCAGCAGTGACTCTCTCGGGACTGAAGCTTTCTTT.

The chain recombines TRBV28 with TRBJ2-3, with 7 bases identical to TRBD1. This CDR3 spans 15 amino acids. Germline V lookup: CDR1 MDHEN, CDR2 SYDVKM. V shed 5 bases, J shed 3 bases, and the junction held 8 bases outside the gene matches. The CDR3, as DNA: TGTGCCAGCAGTCCCCGGACAGGATTTACAGATACGCAGTATTTT. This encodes CASSPRTGFTDTQYF.

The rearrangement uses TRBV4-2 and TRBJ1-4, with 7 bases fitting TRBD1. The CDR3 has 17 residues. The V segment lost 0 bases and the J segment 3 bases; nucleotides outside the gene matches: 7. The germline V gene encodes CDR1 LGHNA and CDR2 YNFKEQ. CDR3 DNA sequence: TGTGCCAGCAGCCAAGAACGGGGGACAGTCTCTAATGAAAAACTGTTTTTT. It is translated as CASSQERGTVSNEKLFF.

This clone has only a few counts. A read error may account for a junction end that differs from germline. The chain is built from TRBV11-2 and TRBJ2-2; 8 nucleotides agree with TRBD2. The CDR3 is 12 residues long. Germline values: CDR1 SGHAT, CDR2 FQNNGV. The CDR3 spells CASSLDRGGLFF. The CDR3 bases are TGTGCCAGCAGCTTAGATCGGGGGGGGCTGTTTTTT.

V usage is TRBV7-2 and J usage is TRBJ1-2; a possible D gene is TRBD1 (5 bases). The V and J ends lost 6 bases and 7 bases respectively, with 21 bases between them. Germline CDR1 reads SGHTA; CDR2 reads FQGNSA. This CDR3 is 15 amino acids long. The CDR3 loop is CASRQRTPAGGGYTF. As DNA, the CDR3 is TGTGCCAGCAGACAACGCACCCCGGCCGGGGGTGGCTACACCTTC.

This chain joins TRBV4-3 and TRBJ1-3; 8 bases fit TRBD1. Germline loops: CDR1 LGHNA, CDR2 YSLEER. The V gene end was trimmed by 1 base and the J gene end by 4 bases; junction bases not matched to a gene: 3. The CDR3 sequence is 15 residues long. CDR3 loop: CASSQGQGLGNTIYF. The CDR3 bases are TGCGCCAGCAGCCAAGGACAGGGGCTCGGAAACACCATATATTTT.

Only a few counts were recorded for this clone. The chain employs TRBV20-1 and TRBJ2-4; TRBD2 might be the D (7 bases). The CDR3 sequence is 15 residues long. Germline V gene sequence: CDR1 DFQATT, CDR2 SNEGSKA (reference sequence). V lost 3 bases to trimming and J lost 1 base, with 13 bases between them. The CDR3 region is CSASRGARAKNIQYF. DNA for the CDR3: TGCAGTGCTAGTCGGGGGGCGCGGGCCAAAAACATTCAGTACTTC.

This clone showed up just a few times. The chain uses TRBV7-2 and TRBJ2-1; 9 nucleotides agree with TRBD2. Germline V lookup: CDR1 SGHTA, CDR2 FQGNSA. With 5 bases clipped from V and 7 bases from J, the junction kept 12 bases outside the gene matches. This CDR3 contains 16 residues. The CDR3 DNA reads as TGTGCCAGCAGCCTCCGCGGGCGGGGGGGCCAAAATGAGCAGTTCTTC. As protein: CASSLRGRGGQNEQFF.

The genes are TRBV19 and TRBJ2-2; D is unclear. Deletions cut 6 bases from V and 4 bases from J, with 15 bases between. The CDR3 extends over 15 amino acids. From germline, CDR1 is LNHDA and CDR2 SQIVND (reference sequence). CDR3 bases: TGTGCCAGTAGCCCCCCCACTTCTTTCACCGGGGAGCTGTTTTTT. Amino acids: CASSPPTSFTGELFF.

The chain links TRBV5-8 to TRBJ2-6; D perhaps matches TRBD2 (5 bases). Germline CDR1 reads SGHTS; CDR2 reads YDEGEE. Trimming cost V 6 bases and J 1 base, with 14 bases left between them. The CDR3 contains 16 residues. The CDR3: CASTLRRPSGANVLTF. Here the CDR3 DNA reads TGTGCCAGCACCCTGAGGAGGCCATCTGGGGCCAACGTCCTGACTTTC.

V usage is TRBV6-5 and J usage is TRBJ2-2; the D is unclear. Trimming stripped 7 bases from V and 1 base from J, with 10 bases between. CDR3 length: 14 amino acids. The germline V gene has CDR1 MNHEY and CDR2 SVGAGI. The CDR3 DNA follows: TGTGCCAGCAAAGTATCAGTGAACACCGGGGAGCTGTTTTTT. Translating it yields CASKVSVNTGELFF.

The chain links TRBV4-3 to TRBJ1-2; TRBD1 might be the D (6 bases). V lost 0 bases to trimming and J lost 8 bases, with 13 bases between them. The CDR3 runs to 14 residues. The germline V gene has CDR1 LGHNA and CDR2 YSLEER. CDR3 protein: CASSQETETGGYTF. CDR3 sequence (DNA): TGCGCCAGCAGCCAAGAGACGGAGACAGGAGGCTACACCTTC.

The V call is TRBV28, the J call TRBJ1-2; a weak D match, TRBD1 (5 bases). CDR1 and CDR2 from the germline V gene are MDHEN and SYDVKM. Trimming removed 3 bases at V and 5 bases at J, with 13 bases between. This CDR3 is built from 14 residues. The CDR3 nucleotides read TGTGCCAGCAGTTTGAACAGGCCGGATTATGGCTACACCTTC. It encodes CASSLNRPDYGYTF.

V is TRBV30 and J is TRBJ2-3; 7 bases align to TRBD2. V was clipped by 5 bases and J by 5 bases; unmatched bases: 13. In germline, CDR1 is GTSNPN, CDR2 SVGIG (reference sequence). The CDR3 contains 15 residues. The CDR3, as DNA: TGTGCCTGGGGGACTCGGGGGAGGGTAATAGATACGCAGTATTTT. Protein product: CAWGTRGRVIDTQYF.

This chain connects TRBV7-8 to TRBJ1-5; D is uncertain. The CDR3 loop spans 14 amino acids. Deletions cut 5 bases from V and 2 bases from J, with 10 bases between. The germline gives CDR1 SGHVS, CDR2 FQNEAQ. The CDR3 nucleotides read TGTGCCAGCAGCCGTAGGTCGGGCAATCAGCCCCAGCATTTT. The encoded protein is CASSRRSGNQPQHF.

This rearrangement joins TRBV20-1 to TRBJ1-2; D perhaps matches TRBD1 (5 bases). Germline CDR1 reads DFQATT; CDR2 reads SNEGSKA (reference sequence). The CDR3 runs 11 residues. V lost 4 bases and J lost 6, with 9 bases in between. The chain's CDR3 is CSATGKDGYTF. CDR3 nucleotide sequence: TGCAGTGCTACAGGGAAGGATGGCTACACCTTC.

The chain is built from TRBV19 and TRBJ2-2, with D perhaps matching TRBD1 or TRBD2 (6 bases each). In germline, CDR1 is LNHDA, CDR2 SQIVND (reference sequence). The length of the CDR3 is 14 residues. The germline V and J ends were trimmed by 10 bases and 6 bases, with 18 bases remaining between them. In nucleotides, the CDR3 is TGTGCCACCCGGGAGATAGGGGGACCCGGGGAGCTGTTTTTT. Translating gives CATREIGGPGELFF.

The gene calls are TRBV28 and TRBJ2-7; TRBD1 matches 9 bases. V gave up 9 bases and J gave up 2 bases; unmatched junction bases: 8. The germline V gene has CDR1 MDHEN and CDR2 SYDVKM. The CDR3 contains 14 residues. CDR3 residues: CASTTGGGTYEQYF. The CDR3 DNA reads TGTGCCAGTACTACAGGGGGCGGGACCTACGAGCAGTACTTC.

Written as DNA, the CDR3 is TGTGCCAGCAGCTTGTCCGGGACAGACACAGATACGCAGTATTTT. Its protein is CASSLSGTDTDTQYF. The chain links TRBV5-6 to TRBJ2-3, with 7 nucleotides matching TRBD1. The junction had 4 bases not matched to a gene; V was cut back by 1 base and J by 2 bases. This CDR3 spans 15 amino acids. The V gene's germline CDR1 is SGHDT and CDR2 YYEEEE.

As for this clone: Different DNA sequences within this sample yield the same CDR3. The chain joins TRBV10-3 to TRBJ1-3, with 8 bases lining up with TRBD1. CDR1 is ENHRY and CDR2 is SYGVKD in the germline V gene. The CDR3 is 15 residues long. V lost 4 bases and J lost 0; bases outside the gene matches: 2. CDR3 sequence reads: CAISADRDSGNTIYF. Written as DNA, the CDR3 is TGTGCCATCAGTGCGGACAGGGACTCTGGAAACACCATATATTTT.

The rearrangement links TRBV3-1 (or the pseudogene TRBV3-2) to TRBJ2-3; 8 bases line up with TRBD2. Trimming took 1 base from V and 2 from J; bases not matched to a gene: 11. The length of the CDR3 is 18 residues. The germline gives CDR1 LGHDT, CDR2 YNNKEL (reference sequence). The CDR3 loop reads CASSQGLGAGGVTDTQYF. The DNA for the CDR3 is TGTGCCAGCAGCCAAGGTCTGGGGGCGGGGGGAGTCACAGATACGCAGTATTTT.

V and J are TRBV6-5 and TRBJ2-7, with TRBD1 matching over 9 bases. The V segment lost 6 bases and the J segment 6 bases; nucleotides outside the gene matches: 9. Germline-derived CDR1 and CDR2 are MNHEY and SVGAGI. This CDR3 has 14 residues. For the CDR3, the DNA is TGTGCCAGCAGGGACCACGGGACAGGGATCGAGCAGTACTTC. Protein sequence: CASRDHGTGIEQYF.

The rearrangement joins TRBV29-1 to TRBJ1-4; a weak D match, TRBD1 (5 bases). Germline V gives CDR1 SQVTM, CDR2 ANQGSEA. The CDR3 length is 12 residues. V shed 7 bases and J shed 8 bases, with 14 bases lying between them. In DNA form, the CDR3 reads TGCAGCGCCGGGCGCGGGGGGGAAAAACTGTTTTTT. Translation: CSAGRGGEKLFF.

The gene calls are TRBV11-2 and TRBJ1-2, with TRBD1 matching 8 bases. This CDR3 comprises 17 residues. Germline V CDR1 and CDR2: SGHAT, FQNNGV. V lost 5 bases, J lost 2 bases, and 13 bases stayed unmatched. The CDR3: CASSPGTGFGVNYGYTF. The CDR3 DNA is TGTGCCAGCAGCCCAGGGACAGGTTTTGGTGTCAACTATGGCTACACCTTC.

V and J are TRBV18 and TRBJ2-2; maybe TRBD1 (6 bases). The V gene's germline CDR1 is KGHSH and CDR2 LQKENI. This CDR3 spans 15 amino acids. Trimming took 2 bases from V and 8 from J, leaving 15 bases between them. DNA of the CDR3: TGTGCCAGCTCACCAGGGGGCGCAGAGTCTGGGGAGCTGTTTTTT. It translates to CASSPGGAESGELFF.

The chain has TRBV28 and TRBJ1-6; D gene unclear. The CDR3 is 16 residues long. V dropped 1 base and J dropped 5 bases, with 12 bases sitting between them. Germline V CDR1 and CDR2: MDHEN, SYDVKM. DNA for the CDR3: TGTGCCAGCAGTTTATCGGCAGCTTATGATAATTCACCCCTCCACTTT. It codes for CASSLSAAYDNSPLHF.

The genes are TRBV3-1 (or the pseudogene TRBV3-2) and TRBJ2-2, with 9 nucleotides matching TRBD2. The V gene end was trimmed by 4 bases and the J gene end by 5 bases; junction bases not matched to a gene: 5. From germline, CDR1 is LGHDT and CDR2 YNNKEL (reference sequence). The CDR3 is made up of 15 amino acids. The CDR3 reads CASSPGLAETGELFF. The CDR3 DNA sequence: TGTGCCAGCAGCCCGGGACTAGCAGAGACCGGGGAGCTGTTTTTT.

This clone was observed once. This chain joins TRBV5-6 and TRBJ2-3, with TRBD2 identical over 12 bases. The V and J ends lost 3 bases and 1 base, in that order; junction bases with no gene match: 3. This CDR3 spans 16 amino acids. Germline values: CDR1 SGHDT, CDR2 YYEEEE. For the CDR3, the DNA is TGTGCCAGCAGCTACGGACTAGCGGGGCGCACAGATACGCAGTATTTT. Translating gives CASSYGLAGRTDTQYF.

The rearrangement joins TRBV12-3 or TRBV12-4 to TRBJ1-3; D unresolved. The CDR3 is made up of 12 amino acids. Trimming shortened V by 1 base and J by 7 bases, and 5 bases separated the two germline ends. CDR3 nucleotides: TGTGCCAGCAGTTTAGACACGAACACCATATATTTT. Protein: CASSLDTNTIYF.

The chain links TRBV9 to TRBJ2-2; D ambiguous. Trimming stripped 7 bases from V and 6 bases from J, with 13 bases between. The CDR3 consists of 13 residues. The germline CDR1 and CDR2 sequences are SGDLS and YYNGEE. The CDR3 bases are TGTGCCAGCTCAAAGGCACCTTCCGGGGAGCTGTTTTTT. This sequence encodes CASSKAPSGELFF.

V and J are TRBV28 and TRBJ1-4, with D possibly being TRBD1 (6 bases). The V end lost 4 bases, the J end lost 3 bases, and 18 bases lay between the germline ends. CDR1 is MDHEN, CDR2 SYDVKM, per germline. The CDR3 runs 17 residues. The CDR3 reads CASSSTRGRVANEKLFF. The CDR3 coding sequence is TGTGCCAGCAGTTCGACAAGGGGGAGGGTTGCTAATGAAAAACTGTTTTTT.

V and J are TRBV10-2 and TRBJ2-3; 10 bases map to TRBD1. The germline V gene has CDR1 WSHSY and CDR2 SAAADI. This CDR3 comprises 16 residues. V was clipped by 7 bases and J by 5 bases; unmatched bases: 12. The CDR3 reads CASTSRDRGSRDTQYF. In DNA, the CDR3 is TGCGCCAGCACTTCTAGGGACAGGGGTTCCAGAGATACGCAGTATTTT.